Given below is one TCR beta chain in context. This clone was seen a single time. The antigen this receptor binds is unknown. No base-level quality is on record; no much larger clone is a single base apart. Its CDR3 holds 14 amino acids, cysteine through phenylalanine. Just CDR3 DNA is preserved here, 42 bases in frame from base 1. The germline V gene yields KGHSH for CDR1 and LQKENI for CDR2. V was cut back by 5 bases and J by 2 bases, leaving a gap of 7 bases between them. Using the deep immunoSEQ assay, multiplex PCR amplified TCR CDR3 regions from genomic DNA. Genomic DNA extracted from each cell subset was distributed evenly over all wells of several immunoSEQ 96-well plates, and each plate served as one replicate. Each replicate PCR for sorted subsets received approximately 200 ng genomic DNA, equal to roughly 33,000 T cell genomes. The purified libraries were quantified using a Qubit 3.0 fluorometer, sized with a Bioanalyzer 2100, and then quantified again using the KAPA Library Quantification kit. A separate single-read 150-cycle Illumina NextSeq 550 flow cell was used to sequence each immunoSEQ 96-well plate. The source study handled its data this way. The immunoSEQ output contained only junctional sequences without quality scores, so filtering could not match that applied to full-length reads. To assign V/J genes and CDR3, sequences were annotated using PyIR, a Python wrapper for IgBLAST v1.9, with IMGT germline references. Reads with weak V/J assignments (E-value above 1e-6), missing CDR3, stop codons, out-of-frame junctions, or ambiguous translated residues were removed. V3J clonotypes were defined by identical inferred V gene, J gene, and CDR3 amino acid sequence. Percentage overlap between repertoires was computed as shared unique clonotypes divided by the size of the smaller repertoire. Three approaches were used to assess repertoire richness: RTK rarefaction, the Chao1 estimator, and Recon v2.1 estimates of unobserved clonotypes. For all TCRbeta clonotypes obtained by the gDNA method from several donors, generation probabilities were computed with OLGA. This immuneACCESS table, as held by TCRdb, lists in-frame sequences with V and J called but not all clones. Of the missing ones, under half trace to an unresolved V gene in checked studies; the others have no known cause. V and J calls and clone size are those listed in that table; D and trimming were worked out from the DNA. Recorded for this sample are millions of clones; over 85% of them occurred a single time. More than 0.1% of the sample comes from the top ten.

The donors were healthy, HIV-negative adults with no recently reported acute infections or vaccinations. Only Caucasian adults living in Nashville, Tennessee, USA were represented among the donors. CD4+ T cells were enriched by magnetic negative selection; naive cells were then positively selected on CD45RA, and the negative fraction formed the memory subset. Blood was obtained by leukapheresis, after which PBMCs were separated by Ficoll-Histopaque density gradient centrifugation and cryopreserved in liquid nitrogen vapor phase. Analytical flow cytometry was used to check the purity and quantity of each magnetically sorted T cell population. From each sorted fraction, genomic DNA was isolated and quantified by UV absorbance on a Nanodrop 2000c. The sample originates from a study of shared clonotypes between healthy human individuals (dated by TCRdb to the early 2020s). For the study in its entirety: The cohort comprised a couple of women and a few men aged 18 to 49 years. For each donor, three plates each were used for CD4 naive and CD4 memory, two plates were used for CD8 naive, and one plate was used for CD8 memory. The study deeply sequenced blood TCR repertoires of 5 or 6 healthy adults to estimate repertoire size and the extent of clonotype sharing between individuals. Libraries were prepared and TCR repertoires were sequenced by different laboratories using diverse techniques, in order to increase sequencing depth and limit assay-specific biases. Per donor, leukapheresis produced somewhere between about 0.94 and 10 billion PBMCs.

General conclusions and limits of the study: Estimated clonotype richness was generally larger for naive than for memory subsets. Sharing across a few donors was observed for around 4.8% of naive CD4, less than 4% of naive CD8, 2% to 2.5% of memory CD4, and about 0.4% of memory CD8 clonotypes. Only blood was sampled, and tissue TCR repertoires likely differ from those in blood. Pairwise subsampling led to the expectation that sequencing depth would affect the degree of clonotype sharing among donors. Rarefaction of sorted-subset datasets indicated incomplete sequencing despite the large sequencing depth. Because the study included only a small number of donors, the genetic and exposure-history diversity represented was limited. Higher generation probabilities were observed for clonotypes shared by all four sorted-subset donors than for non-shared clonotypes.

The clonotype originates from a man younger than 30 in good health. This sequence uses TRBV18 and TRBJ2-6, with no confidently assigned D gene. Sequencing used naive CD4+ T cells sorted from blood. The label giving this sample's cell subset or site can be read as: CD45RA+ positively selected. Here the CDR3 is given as CASSTGTGANVLTF. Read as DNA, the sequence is TGTGCCAGCTCAACCGGAACTGGGGCCAACGTCCTGACTTTC.